This T cell receptor beta chain was observed in a study of control samples from healthy donors and cancer patients. The germline V gene has CDR1 SGHRS and CDR2 YFSETQ. Trimming left V 0 bases short and J 3 bases short, with 8 bases between. This CDR3 is 14 amino acids long. Clones were sequenced by immunoSEQ multiplex PCR, and TCRdb holds only the in-frame ones, with some missing. The sample has roughly 200,000 clones. Specimen: blood. The chain couples TRBV5-1 to TRBJ2-3; TRBD2 is a possible D gene (5 bases). This sequence was found in a woman aged 30 to 39 in good health. Written as DNA, the CDR3 is TGCGCCAGCAGCTTGGCCCCGGGGACAGATACGCAGTATTTT. Its translation: CASSLAPGTDTQYF.